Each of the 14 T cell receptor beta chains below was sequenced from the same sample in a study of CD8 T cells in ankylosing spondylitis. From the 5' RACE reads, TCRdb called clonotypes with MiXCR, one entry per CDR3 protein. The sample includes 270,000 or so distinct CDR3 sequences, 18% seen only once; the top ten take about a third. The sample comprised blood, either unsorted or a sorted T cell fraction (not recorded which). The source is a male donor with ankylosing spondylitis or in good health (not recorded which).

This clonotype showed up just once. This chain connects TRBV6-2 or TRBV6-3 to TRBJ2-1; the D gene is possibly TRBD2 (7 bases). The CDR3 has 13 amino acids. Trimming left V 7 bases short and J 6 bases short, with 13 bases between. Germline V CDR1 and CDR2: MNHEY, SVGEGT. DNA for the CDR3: TGTGCCAGCACCCGAGGGGGGGCCAATGAGCAGTTCTTC. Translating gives CASTRGGANEQFF.

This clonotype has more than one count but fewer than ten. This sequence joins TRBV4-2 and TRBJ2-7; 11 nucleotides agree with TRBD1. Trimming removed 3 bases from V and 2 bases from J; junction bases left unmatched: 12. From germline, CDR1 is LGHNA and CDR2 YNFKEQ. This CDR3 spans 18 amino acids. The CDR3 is CASSQFITGQGVTYEQYF. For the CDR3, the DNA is TGTGCCAGCAGCCAGTTTATTACGGGACAGGGGGTGACCTACGAGCAGTACTTC.

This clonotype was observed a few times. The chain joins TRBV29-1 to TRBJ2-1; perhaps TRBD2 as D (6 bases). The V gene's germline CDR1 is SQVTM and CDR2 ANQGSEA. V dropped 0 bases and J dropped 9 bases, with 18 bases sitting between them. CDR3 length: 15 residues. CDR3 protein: CSVEDGQGPAGEQFF. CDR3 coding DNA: TGCAGCGTTGAAGATGGGCAGGGACCAGCGGGTGAGCAGTTCTTC.

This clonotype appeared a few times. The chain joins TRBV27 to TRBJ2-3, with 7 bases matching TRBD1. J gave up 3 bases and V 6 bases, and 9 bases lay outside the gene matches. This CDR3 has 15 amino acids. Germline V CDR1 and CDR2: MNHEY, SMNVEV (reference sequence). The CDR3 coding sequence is TGTGCCAGCAGCAAAGGGGACAGCGGAACAGATACGCAGTATTTT. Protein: CASSKGDSGTDTQYF.

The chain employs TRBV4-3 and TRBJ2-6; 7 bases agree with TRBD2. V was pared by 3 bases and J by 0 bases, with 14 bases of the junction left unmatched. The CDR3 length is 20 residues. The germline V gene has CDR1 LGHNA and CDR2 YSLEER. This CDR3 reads CASSHFPGLPISSGANVLTF. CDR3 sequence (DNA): TGCGCCAGCAGCCATTTTCCGGGACTACCGATCAGCTCTGGGGCCAACGTCCTGACTTTC.

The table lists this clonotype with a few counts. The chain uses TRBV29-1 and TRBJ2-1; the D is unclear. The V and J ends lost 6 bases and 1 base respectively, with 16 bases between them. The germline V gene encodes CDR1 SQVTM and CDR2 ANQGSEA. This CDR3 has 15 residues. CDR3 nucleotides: TGCAGCGTCGACGGTGCGTCCAGATCCTACAATGAGCAGTTCTTC. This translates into CSVDGASRSYNEQFF.

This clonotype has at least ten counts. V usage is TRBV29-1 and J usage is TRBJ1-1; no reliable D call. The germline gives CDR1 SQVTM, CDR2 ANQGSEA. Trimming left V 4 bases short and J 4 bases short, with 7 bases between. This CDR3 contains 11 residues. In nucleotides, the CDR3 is TGCAGCGTTGTGGAAGGCACTGAAGCTTTCTTT. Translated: CSVVEGTEAFF.

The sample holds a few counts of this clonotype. CDR3 region: CASSPRDVLAYNEQFF. The CDR3 nucleotides read TGTGCCAGCAGCCCAAGGGACGTCCTTGCCTACAATGAGCAGTTCTTC. The gene calls are TRBV7-8 and TRBJ2-1; D might be TRBD1 or TRBD2, each matching 5 bases. Looked up from germline, CDR1 is SGHVS and CDR2 is FQNEAQ. This CDR3 contains 16 residues. The V and J ends lost 5 bases and 2 bases respectively, with 16 bases between them.

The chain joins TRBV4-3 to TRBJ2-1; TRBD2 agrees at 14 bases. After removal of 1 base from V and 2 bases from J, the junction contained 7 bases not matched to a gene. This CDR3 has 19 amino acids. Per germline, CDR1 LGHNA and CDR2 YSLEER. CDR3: CASSQVGLAGDRAYNEQFF. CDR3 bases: TGCGCCAGCAGCCAAGTGGGACTAGCGGGAGATCGGGCCTACAATGAGCAGTTCTTC.

This chain's CDR3 is CASSGVPFSRIDTIYF. In DNA, the CDR3 is TGCGCCAGCAGCGGGGTCCCTTTTAGTCGGATAGACACCATATATTTT. The chain links TRBV4-1 to TRBJ1-3, with D unclear. Germline V CDR1 and CDR2: MGHRA, YSYEKL. The CDR3 loop spans 16 amino acids. V was clipped by 5 bases and J by 8 bases, with 22 bases between them.

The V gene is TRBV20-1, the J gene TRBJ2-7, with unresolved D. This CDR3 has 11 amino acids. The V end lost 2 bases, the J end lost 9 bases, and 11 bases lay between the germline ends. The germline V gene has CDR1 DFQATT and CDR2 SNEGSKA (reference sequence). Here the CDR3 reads CSARLSVGQYF. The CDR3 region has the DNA TGCAGTGCTAGATTATCCGTCGGGCAGTACTTC.

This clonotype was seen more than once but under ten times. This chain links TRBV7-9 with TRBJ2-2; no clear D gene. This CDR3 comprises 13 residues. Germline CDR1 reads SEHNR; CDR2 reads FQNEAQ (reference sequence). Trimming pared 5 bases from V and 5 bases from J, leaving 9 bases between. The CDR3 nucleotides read TGTGCCAGCAGCCCGGTGGCTACCGGGGAGCTGTTTTTT. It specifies CASSPVATGELFF.

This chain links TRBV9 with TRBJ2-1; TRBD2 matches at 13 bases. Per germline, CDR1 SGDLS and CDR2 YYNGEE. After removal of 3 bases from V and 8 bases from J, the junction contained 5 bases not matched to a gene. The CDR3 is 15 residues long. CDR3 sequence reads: CASSGLAGGVHEQFF. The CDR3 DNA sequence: TGTGCCAGCAGCGGACTAGCGGGAGGTGTCCATGAGCAGTTCTTC.

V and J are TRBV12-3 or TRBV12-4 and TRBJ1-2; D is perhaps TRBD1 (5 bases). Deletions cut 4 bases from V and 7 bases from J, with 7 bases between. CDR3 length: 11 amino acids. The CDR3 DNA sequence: TGTGCCAGCAGTTATGGGGGTGGCTACACCTTC. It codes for CASSYGGGYTF.